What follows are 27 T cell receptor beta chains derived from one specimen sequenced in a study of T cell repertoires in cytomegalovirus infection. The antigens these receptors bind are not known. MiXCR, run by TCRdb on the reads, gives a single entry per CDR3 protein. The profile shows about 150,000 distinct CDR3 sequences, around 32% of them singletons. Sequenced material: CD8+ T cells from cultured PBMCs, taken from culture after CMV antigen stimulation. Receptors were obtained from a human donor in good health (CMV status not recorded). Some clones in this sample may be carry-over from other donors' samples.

The CDR3 protein is CASSGPLQETQYF. CDR3 nucleotide sequence: TGTGCCAGCAGTGGACCGCTACAAGAGACCCAGTACTTC. This sequence joins TRBV6-1 and TRBJ2-5; D unresolved. This CDR3 spans 13 amino acids. Trimming cost V 4 bases and J 2 bases, with 8 bases left between them. Germline assignment: CDR1 MNHNS and CDR2 SASEGT.

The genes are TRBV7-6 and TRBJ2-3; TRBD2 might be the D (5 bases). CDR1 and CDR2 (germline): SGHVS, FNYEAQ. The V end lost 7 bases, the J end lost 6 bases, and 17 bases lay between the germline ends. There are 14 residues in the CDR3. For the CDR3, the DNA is TGTGCCAGCACCGAAGGAACGGGGTGGGATACGCAGTATTTT. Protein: CASTEGTGWDTQYF.

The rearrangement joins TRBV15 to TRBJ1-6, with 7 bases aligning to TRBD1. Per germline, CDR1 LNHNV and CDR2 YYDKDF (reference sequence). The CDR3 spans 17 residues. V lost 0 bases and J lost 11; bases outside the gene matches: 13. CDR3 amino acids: CATSRDIPPTGTPPLHF. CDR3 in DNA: TGTGCCACCAGCAGAGATATCCCGCCGACAGGGACACCACCCCTCCACTTT.

Here the CDR3 DNA reads TGCAGTGCTAGAGATAAGGGGTCGAGCACAGATACGCAGTATTTT. Protein sequence: CSARDKGSSTDTQYF. This chain uses TRBV20-1 with TRBJ2-3; possibly TRBD1 for D (5 bases). CDR1 is DFQATT and CDR2 is SNEGSKA in the germline V gene (reference sequence). The CDR3 spans 15 residues. V was cut by 0 bases and J by 0 bases, with 10 bases left in between.

The CDR3 DNA sequence: TGTGCCAGCAGTTTCGGGGTCGATGAGCAGTTCTTC. Translated, it gives CASSFGVDEQFF. The chain uses TRBV12-3 or TRBV12-4 and TRBJ2-1; D perhaps matches TRBD2 (5 bases). Trimming cost V 3 bases and J 8 bases, with 8 bases left between them. There are 12 residues in the CDR3.

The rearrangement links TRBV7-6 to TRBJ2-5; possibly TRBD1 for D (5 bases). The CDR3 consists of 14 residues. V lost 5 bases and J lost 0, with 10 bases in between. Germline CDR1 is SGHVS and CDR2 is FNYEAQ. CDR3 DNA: TGTGCCAGCAGCCTTAAGACAGACCAAGAGACCCAGTACTTC. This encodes CASSLKTDQETQYF.

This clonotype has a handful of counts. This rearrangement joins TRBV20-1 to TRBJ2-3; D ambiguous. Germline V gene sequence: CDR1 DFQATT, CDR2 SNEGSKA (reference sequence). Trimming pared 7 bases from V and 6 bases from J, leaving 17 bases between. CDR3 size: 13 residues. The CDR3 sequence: CSERGRFLDTQYF. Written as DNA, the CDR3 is TGCAGTGAGAGAGGTCGGTTTCTCGATACGCAGTATTTT.

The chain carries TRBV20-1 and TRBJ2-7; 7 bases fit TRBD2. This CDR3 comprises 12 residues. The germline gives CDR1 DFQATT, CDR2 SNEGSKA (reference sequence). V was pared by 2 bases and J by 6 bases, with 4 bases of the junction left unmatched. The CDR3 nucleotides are TGCAGTGCTAGAAAAACTAGCGCCGAGCAGTACTTC. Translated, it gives CSARKTSAEQYF.

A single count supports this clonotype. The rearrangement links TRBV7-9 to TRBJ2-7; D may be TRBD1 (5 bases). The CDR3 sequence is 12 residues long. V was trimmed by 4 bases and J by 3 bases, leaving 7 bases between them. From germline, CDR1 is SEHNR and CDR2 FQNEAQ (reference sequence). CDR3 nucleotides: TGTGCCAGCAGCTCGACAGACTACGAGCAGTACTTC. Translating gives CASSSTDYEQYF.

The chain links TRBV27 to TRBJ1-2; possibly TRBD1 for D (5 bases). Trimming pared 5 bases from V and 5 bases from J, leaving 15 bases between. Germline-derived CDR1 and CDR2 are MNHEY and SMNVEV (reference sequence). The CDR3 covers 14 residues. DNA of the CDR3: TGTGCCAGCAGTCCTTCCAGGGTGCTATATGGCTACACCTTC. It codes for CASSPSRVLYGYTF.

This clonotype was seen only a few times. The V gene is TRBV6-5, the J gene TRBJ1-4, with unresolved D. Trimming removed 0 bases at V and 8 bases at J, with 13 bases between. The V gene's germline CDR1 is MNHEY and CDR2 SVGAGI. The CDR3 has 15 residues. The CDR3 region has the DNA TGTGCCAGCAGTTACTCCGACGAGGGCGGGGAAAAACTGTTTTTT. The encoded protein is CASSYSDEGGEKLFF.

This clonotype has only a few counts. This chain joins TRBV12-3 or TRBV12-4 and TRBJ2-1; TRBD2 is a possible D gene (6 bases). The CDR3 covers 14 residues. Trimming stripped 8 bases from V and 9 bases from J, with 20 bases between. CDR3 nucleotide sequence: TGTGCCAGCGTATGGGGCGGGGTACCCGGTGAGCAGTTCTTC. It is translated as CASVWGGVPGEQFF.

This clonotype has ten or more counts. CDR3 nucleotide sequence: TGTGCCAGCAGCTTAGGTCCCACCACAGATACGCAGTATTTT. It specifies CASSLGPTTDTQYF. J is TRBJ2-3 and V is TRBV7-6; D gene uncertain. The CDR3 length is 14 residues. Trimming shortened V by 1 base and J by 2 bases, and 7 bases separated the two germline ends. CDR1 SGHVS and CDR2 FNYEAQ come from the germline V gene.

In DNA, the CDR3 is TGTGCCAGCACCTACAAGCTGGGGGGGAAGGTAGCTGAAGCTTTCTTT. Translating gives CASTYKLGGKVAEAFF. The chain joins TRBV5-8 to TRBJ1-1; possible D gene TRBD1, 5 bases. The V gene lost 6 bases and the J gene lost 6 bases, with 24 bases spanning the gap. Germline V lookup: CDR1 SGHTS, CDR2 YDEGEE. CDR3 length equals 16 residues.

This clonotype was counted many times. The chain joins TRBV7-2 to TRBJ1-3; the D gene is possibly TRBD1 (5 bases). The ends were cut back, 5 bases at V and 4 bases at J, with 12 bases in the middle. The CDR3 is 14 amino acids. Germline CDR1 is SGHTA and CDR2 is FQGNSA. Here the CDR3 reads CASSQQAYGNTIYF. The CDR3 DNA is TGTGCCAGCAGCCAACAGGCGTACGGAAACACCATATATTTT.

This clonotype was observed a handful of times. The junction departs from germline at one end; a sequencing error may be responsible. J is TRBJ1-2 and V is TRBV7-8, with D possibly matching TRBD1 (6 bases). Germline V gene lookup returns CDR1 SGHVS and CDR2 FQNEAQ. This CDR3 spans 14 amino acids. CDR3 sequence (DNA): TGTGCCAGCAGCTCCCAGCTGGGACACGAACCCCTCTTCTTC. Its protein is CASSSQLGHEPLFF.

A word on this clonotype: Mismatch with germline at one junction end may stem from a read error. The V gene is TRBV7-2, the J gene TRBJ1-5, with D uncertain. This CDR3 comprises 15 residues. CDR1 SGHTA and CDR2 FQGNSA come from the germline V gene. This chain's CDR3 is CASSPWSSPNQHQHF. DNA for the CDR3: TGTGCCAGCAGCCCCTGGTCCAGCCCCAATCAGCACCAGCATTTT.

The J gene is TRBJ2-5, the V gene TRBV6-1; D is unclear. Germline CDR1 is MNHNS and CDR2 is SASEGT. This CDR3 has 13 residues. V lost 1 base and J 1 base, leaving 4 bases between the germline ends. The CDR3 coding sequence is TGTGCCAGCAGTGAAGGATTCCAAGAGACCCAGTACTTC. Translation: CASSEGFQETQYF.

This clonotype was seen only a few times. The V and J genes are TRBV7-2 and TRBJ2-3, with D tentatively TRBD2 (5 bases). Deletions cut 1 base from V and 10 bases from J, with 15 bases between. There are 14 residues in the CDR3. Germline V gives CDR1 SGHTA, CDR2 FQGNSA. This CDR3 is CASSLGWGDKAQYF. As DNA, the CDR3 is TGTGCCAGCAGCTTAGGATGGGGAGACAAAGCGCAGTATTTT.

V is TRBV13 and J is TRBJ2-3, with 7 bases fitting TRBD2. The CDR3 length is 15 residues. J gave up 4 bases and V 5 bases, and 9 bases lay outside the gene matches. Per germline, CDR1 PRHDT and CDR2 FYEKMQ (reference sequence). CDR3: CASSTRLASPDTQYF. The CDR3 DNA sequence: TGTGCCAGCAGCACCCGACTAGCAAGTCCAGATACGCAGTATTTT.

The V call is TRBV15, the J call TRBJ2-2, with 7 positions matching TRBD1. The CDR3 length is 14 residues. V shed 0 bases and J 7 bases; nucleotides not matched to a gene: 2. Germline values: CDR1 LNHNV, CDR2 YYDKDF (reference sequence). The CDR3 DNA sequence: TGTGCCACCAGCAGAGATACAGGGGACGGGGAGCTGTTTTTT. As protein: CATSRDTGDGELFF.

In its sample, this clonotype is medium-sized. CDR3: CASSLGQKNTEAFF. In DNA form, the CDR3 reads TGTGCCAGCAGTTTAGGGCAGAAGAACACTGAAGCTTTCTTT. The V gene is TRBV28, the J gene TRBJ1-1; no clear D. The V gene's germline CDR1 is MDHEN and CDR2 SYDVKM. CDR3 length: 14 residues. Trimming pared 2 bases from V and 1 base from J, leaving 8 bases between.

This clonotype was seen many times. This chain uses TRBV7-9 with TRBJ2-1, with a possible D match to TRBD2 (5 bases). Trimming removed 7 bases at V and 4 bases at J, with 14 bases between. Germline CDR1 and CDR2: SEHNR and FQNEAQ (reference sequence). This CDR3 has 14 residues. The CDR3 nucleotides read TGTGCCAGCACCAACAGCGGAAGGTACAATGAGCAGTTCTTC. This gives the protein CASTNSGRYNEQFF.

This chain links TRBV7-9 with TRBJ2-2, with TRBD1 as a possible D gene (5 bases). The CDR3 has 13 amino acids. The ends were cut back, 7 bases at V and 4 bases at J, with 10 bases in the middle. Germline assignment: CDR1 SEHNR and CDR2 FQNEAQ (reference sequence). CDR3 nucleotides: TGTGCCAGCAAGCCGACAGTCACCGGGGAGCTGTTTTTT. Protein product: CASKPTVTGELFF.

The CDR3 nucleotides are TGTGCCAGCCTCGAACAGGGATCTCGAATCTACAATGAGCAGTTCTTC. This sequence encodes CASLEQGSRIYNEQFF. The chain combines TRBV2 with TRBJ2-1; D is perhaps TRBD1 (6 bases). There are 16 residues in the CDR3. CDR1 SNHLY and CDR2 FYNNEI come from the germline V gene. V lost 8 bases, J lost 3 bases, and 20 bases lay in between.

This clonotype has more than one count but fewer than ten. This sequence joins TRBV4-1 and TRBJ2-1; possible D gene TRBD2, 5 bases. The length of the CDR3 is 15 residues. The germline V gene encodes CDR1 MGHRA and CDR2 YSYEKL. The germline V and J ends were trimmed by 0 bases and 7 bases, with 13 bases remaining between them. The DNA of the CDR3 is TGCGCCAGCAGCCAAGAAAGCCTAGCTGGGAATGAGCAGTTCTTC. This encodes CASSQESLAGNEQFF.

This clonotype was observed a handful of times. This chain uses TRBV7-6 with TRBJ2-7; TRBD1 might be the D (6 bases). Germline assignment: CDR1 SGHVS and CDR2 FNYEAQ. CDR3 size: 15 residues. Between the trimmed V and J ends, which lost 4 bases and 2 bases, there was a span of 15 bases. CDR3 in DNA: TGTGCCAGCAGCTGGGTGGGGGCCGCCACCTACGAGCAGTACTTC. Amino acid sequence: CASSWVGAATYEQYF.